This TCR beta chain stems from a study of blood T cell repertoires in COVID-19. Germline values: CDR1 LGHDT, CDR2 YNNKEL (reference sequence). V lost 2 bases and J lost 3; bases outside the gene matches: 9. This CDR3 comprises 18 residues. In the original analysis: Cell counts per sample came from amplifying reference gene primers. Clones were read by immunoSEQ multiplex PCR, and TCRdb kept only the in-frame ones, dropping some. V, J and clone size are taken as reported in that table, and D and trimming were inferred from the DNA itself. The sample includes some 200,000 clones, around nine tenths of them seen just once. Seattle's enrolled individuals joined amid active infection and were then monitored longitudinally.

The receptor was isolated from a middle-aged man with COVID-19, enrolled during active disease. The sequencing sample was made of peripheral blood. The V and J genes are TRBV3-1 (or the pseudogene TRBV3-2) and TRBJ2-7; TRBD2 matches 14 bases. The CDR3 nucleotides read TGTGCCAGCAGCCAAAGACAACCGGGACTAGCGGGAGTCTACGAGCAGTACTTC. Residues: CASSQRQPGLAGVYEQYF.